A selection of T cell receptor beta chains follows, all from one sample in a study of cytomegalovirus exposure and HLA in healthy donors. Assay: immunoSEQ multiplex PCR; the TCRdb copy retains only in-frame clones and omits some. The table lists 100,000 to 150,000 clones, around 80% of them singletons, with about 3.4% in the top ten. Sequencing was carried out using PBMCs. Receptors were obtained from a young man in good health and CMV-seronegative. CDR3s include the opening cysteine and the closing phenylalanine or tryptophan. Fields, in order: D gene, J gene, V gene, clone size, CDR3 DNA, CDR3 protein. The D gene is left open where the match is weak. The size entry is marked missing in some rows and otherwise reads once, few, many or a size class.

D: -
J: TRBJ2-4
V: TRBV27
size: -
DNA: TGTGCCAGCAGTTCGCTCTCAGGGGAACGGGCCAAAAACATTCAGTACTTC
CDR3: CASSSLSGERAKNIQYF

D: -
J: TRBJ2-6
V: TRBV13
size: few
DNA: TGTGCCAGCAGTTCGAGGTACTCTGGGGCCAACGTCCTGACTTTC
CDR3: CASSSRYSGANVLTF

D: -
J: TRBJ1-1
V: TRBV28
size: -
DNA: TGTGCCAGCAGTTTAAGCAGGGGTCCTGAAGCTTTCTTT
CDR3: CASSLSRGPEAFF

D: -
J: TRBJ1-5
V: TRBV4-1
size: -
DNA: TGCGCCAGCAGCCCCAGGGAGGGTCAGCCCCAGCATTTT
CDR3: CASSPREGQPQHF

D: -
J: TRBJ2-5
V: TRBV6-5
size: -
DNA: TGTGCCAGCAGTTACTCGAGAGAGACCCAGTACTTC
CDR3: CASSYSRETQYF

D: -
J: TRBJ1-1
V: TRBV28
size: -
DNA: TGTGCCACCAACTACCCCGGGGGAAACACTGAAGCTTTCTTT
CDR3: CATNYPGGNTEAFF

D: TRBD1
J: TRBJ2-5
V: TRBV7-2
size: -
DNA: TGTGCCAGCAGCTTAGTGAGGGACAGCCAAGAGACCCAGTACTTC
CDR3: CASSLVRDSQETQYF

D: -
J: TRBJ1-5
V: TRBV27
size: -
DNA: TGTGCCAGCAGAAAGTCTCCGGGTGGCAATCAGCCCCAGCATTTT
CDR3: CASRKSPGGNQPQHF

D: -
J: TRBJ2-7
V: TRBV15
size: -
DNA: TGTGCCACCAGCAGGCGGGGATCCTACGAGCAGTACTTC
CDR3: CATSRRGSYEQYF

D: TRBD1
J: TRBJ1-2
V: TRBV4-2
size: medium-sized
DNA: TGTGCCAGCAGCCAAGTTGGTACAGGGGATGGGTGTTGTGGCTACACCTTC
CDR3: CASSQVGTGDGCCGYTF

D: -
J: TRBJ1-5
V: TRBV19
size: -
DNA: TGTGCCAGTAGTATAGTGGGGCCTTCCTCCGGTCAGCCCCAGCATTTT
CDR3: CASSIVGPSSGQPQHF

D: TRBD2
J: TRBJ2-1
V: TRBV5-1
size: -
DNA: TGCGCCAGCAGCTTGGGAGTAGCGGGAGTGAATGAGCAGTTCTTC
CDR3: CASSLGVAGVNEQFF

D: TRBD1
J: TRBJ1-4
V: TRBV5-4
size: -
DNA: TGTGCCAGCAGCTTGCCAGGGGGAACTGAAAAACTGTTTTTT
CDR3: CASSLPGGTEKLFF

D: -
J: TRBJ1-1
V: TRBV2
size: few
DNA: TGTGCCAGGACCTCGAAGCGGGACACTGAAGCTTTCTTT
CDR3: CARTSKRDTEAFF

D: TRBD2
J: TRBJ2-1
V: TRBV29-1
size: -
DNA: TGCAGCGTTGTAGGCGGGGGGTGGGGGTACAATGAGCAGTTCTTC
CDR3: CSVVGGGWGYNEQFF

D: TRBD2
J: TRBJ2-1
V: TRBV10-1
size: -
DNA: TGCGCCACCTCGGTCGGGGAGGGTGAGCAGTTCTTC
CDR3: CATSVGEGEQFF

D: -
J: TRBJ1-1
V: TRBV7-8
size: -
DNA: TGTGCCAGCAGCTCCAGGGGAGACCTGAACACTGAAGCTTTCTTT
CDR3: CASSSRGDLNTEAFF

D: TRBD2
J: TRBJ2-3
V: TRBV14
size: -
DNA: TGTGCCAGCAGCCAGTGGCGGGGGATATGGGATACGCAGTATTTT
CDR3: CASSQWRGIWDTQYF

D: TRBD2
J: TRBJ2-4
V: TRBV27
size: few
DNA: TGTGCCAGCAGTCCACCCACCGGGACTAGCGATCATCATAGGAACATTCAGTACTTC
CDR3: CASSPPTGTSDHHRNIQYF

D: TRBD1
J: TRBJ2-7
V: TRBV29-1
size: -
DNA: TGCAGCGTTGAAGCCTGGACAGGGAGTCGCGAGCAGTACTTC
CDR3: CSVEAWTGSREQYF

D: -
J: TRBJ2-6
V: TRBV6-5
size: -
DNA: TGTGCCAGCAGTTACGAGGGATCTGGGGCCAACGTCCTGACTTTC
CDR3: CASSYEGSGANVLTF

D: -
J: TRBJ1-1
V: TRBV6-1
size: -
DNA: TGTGCCAGCAGTGTTGCAGCGATGAGGGACACTGAAGCTTTCTTT
CDR3: CASSVAAMRDTEAFF

D: -
J: TRBJ1-2
V: TRBV29-1
size: -
DNA: TGCAGCGTTGGCGGCGACTATGGCTACACCTTC
CDR3: CSVGGDYGYTF

D: TRBD1
J: TRBJ1-4
V: TRBV18
size: -
DNA: TGTGCCAGCTCATCCACGGGGCAGGGGGTGTTTTTT
CDR3: CASSSTGQGVFF

D: TRBD1
J: TRBJ1-2
V: TRBV19
size: -
DNA: TGTGCCAGTACCAATACCGGGGACAGGGGATATGGCTACACCTTC
CDR3: CASTNTGDRGYGYTF